This T cell receptor beta chain was captured by sequencing in a study of blood T cell repertoires in COVID-19 (dated by TCRdb to about 2020). In the study overall: The collaborator samples originated in the United States, Italy and Spain and spanned the acute and convalescent phases of COVID-19. The material from the prospective study consisted of cDNA or gDNA derived from T cells, B-cell-depleted T cells, or PBMCs. Deeply sampled blood TCRbeta repertoires from subjects exposed to, actively infected with, or recovered from COVID-19 were included in the dataset. A freely available public database, intended as a resource for researchers studying the immune response to SARS-CoV-2, is where the repertoires were released. Samples were obtained from the ongoing ImmuneRACE study (first 160 participants) and from 950 to 1,500 subjects provided by 6 global collaborators. The sample metadata nearly always contained a de-identified subject ID, COVID-19 status, age in years and sex. Where HLA class I and class II types were available, the types were taken from metadata supplied by the sample provider, not from assay-based typing. What the work shows at the level of the full study, not this receptor alone: Clinical and demographic metadata were provided uncurated, with the amount varying by source and participant.

TCRbeta CDR3 regions were amplified from genomic DNA by means of the immunoSEQ Assay, a bias-controlled multiplex PCR. Per the source publication's procedure: Nucleated cell counts per sample were estimated from amplification of reference gene primers within the assay. To quantify the absolute abundance of each unique TCRbeta CDR3 rearrangement, sequence reads were collapsed and filtered. For each sample, productive Simpson clonality was calculated as the square root of Simpson's diversity index across productive rearrangements. TCRdb carries this immuneACCESS record with in-frame sequences only. Its versions omit some clonotypes, under half of them owing to an unresolved V gene in the studies checked, with the rest unexplained. The V and J calls and clone size were taken over from that table, and D and trimming were inferred from the DNA. The sample table contains 150,000 to 200,000 clones; only one count was recorded for around four fifths of them. Jointly, the top ten make up roughly 8% of the sample.

Participants in the prospective study were enrolled through a virtual design, were aged roughly 18 to 100 years, and lived in roughly 25 United States geographic areas. Cohort assignment in the prospective study relied on participant-reported clinical history from a screening survey and a study questionnaire. Recovered participants in ImmuneRACE Cohort 3 were defined by two consecutive negative NP/OP PCR tests, clearance by a healthcare professional, or resolution of symptoms. In the prospective study, mobile phlebotomists collected whole blood, serum and a nasopharyngeal or oropharyngeal swab from each participant. Participants in the prospective study had the option to provide additional blood draws and questionnaires over a roughly 2-month period. Before DNA extraction, prospective study blood samples were shipped either frozen or at room temperature. Comments on this clone: It has no known antigen specificity. Base-call qualities are not available, and no considerably larger clone is one nucleotide away.

Including the terminal cysteine and phenylalanine, the CDR3 comprises 12 residues. Only the CDR3 region is kept as DNA, spanning 36 bases read in frame from base 1. Ends trimmed: V by 5 bases, J by 5 bases; bases unmatched to a gene: 1. The sequenced sample consisted of PBMCs or T cells enriched from blood (not recorded which). The rearranged chain carries TRBV12-3 or TRBV12-4 and TRBJ1-1, with 8 central nucleotides matching TRBD1. This TCR was sampled from a woman aged 45-65 years who had recovered from COVID-19. The CDR3 amino acid sequence is: CASSRQGTEAFF. The DNA sequence is as follows: TGTGCCAGCAGTAGACAGGGGACTGAAGCTTTCTTT.